This T cell receptor (beta chain) was captured in a study of cytomegalovirus exposure and HLA in healthy donors. Study-wide background: Among around 400 genotyped donors, roughly 81% fell in the Caucasian-associated ancestry cluster. Findings of the study overall: Per a prior analysis, the majority of TCR beta V segments were productive roughly 90% or roughly 30% of the time. The authors excluded some V segments, including TRBV6-2 and TRBV6-3, as indistinguishable. Cytomegalovirus status was reportedly diagnosed by the classifier with high specificity and sensitivity.

The CDR3 runs 18 residues. Germline V gene lookup returns CDR1 SSHAT and CDR2 FNYEAQ (reference sequence). Amplification used 60 Vbeta primers and 13 Jbeta primers. Clones were read by immunoSEQ multiplex PCR, and TCRdb kept only the in-frame ones, dropping some. The top ten hold over 1.5% of the sample, which has some 180,000 clones, around 80% seen once. About this clone itself: Its target is unknown. One junction end disagrees with the germline gene, perhaps due to a read error.

The source material was PBMCs. This TCR derives from a man aged 40-49 years in good health and CMV-seronegative. The rearrangement joins TRBV7-7 to TRBJ2-2, with 10 bases aligning to TRBD1. CDR3 nucleotides: TGTGCTAGCAGCTTAGTTCCGGGACAGGGGAGGTACACCGGGGAGCTGTTTTTT. It is translated as CASSLVPGQGRYTGELFF.